These T cell receptor beta chains were read from a single sample in a study of blood T cell repertoires in COVID-19. Measured with immunoSEQ multiplex PCR; TCRdb has only the in-frame clones, and not every one. The data hold about 120,000 clones, with roughly 82% observed a single time. Sequencing input: peripheral blood. Receptors were obtained from a human donor in a cohort sampled during active COVID-19. Each CDR3 is given with its conserved first and last residue. The D gene is left open where the match is weak. The size field is filled for only some rows; it gives once, few, many or a size class.

j_gene: TRBJ2-2
v_gene: TRBV4-3
len: 16
abundance: -
d_gene: TRBD1
CDR3aa: CASSKTDRANTGELFF
CDR3nt: TGCGCCAGCAGCAAAACCGACAGGGCGAACACCGGGGAGCTGTTTTTT

j_gene: TRBJ1-4
v_gene: TRBV7-5
len: 19
abundance: -
d_gene: -
CDR3aa: CARSLTPQGVCATNEKLFF
CDR3nt: TGTGCCAGAAGCTTAACCCCACAGGGGGTGTGTGCAACTAATGAAAAACTGTTTTTT

j_gene: TRBJ1-6
v_gene: TRBV6-1
len: 18
abundance: -
d_gene: TRBD1
CDR3aa: CASSEPTDRGHYNSPLHF
CDR3nt: TGTGCCAGCAGTGAACCCACGGACAGGGGTCACTATAATTCACCCCTCCACTTT

j_gene: TRBJ1-3
v_gene: TRBV6-6
len: 15
abundance: -
d_gene: -
CDR3aa: CASSSTVFSGNTIYF
CDR3nt: TGTGCCAGCAGCTCGACAGTTTTCTCTGGAAACACCATATATTTT

j_gene: TRBJ1-5
v_gene: TRBV15
len: 16
abundance: -
d_gene: -
CDR3aa: CATSRVRTERGQPQHF
CDR3nt: TGTGCCACCAGCAGAGTGCGGACAGAGAGAGGTCAGCCCCAGCATTTT

j_gene: TRBJ2-3
v_gene: TRBV5-4
len: 15
abundance: once
d_gene: -
CDR3aa: CASSLDAGYTDTQYF
CDR3nt: TGTGCCAGCAGCTTGGATGCGGGGTATACAGATACGCAGTATTTT

j_gene: TRBJ2-6
v_gene: TRBV19
len: 14
abundance: -
d_gene: -
CDR3aa: CASTPGSGANVLTF
CDR3nt: TGTGCCAGTACCCCAGGTTCTGGGGCCAACGTCCTGACTTTC

j_gene: TRBJ2-5
v_gene: TRBV10-1
len: 12
abundance: once
d_gene: TRBD2
CDR3aa: CASSGAGETQYF
CDR3nt: TGCGCCAGCAGTGGAGCGGGGGAGACCCAGTACTTC

j_gene: TRBJ2-2
v_gene: TRBV5-8
len: 13
abundance: few
d_gene: -
CDR3aa: CASSIRQAGELFF
CDR3nt: TGTGCCAGCAGCATCAGACAGGCCGGGGAGCTGTTTTTT

j_gene: TRBJ2-7
v_gene: TRBV5-1
len: 13
abundance: -
d_gene: -
CDR3aa: CASSPILEFRQYF
CDR3nt: TGCGCCAGCAGCCCCATCCTCGAGTTTCGGCAGTACTTC

j_gene: TRBJ1-3
v_gene: TRBV5-1
len: 17
abundance: -
d_gene: TRBD1
CDR3aa: CASSPGPGQGVGNTIYF
CDR3nt: TGCGCCAGCAGCCCGGGGCCCGGGCAGGGGGTTGGAAACACCATATATTTT

j_gene: TRBJ1-6
v_gene: TRBV12-5
len: 12
abundance: -
d_gene: -
CDR3aa: CASAYSDSPLHF
CDR3nt: TGTGCTAGTGCCTACTCGGATTCACCCCTCCACTTT

j_gene: TRBJ1-2
v_gene: TRBV21-1
len: 14
abundance: -
d_gene: -
CDR3aa: CASSNSGQGGGYTF
CDR3nt: TGTGCCAGCAGCAATTCCGGACAGGGTGGAGGCTACACCTTC

j_gene: TRBJ2-7
v_gene: TRBV2
len: 14
abundance: -
d_gene: -
CDR3aa: CASSSGHSAYEQYF
CDR3nt: TGTGCCAGCAGCTCCGGACATTCGGCGTACGAGCAGTACTTC

j_gene: TRBJ2-3
v_gene: TRBV6-6
len: 18
abundance: -
d_gene: TRBD1
CDR3aa: CASSPGQGAPGMTDTQYF
CDR3nt: TGTGCCAGCAGTCCGGGACAGGGGGCGCCGGGGATGACAGATACGCAGTATTTT

j_gene: TRBJ1-5
v_gene: TRBV4-1
len: 17
abundance: -
d_gene: TRBD1
CDR3aa: CASSQDETGGGGQPQHF
CDR3nt: TGCGCCAGCAGCCAAGATGAGACAGGGGGAGGAGGTCAGCCCCAGCATTTT

j_gene: TRBJ2-7
v_gene: TRBV19
len: 15
abundance: -
d_gene: -
CDR3aa: CASSMAGHSTYEQYF
CDR3nt: TGTGCCAGTAGTATGGCAGGGCACTCCACCTACGAGCAGTACTTC

j_gene: TRBJ1-5
v_gene: TRBV28
len: 16
abundance: -
d_gene: -
CDR3aa: CASSSPSGESNQPQHF
CDR3nt: TGTGCCAGCAGTTCCCCTTCGGGGGAAAGCAATCAGCCCCAGCATTTT

j_gene: TRBJ2-2
v_gene: TRBV4-3
len: 18
abundance: -
d_gene: TRBD1
CDR3aa: CASSQDIFRTGGFYELFF
CDR3nt: TGCGCCAGCAGCCAAGACATTTTCAGGACAGGGGGTTTCTATGAGCTGTTTTTT

j_gene: TRBJ2-7
v_gene: TRBV2
len: 16
abundance: -
d_gene: -
CDR3aa: CASSEGGSQPSYEQYF
CDR3nt: TGTGCCAGCAGTGAGGGGGGTTCCCAACCCTCCTACGAGCAGTACTTC

j_gene: TRBJ2-7
v_gene: TRBV19
len: 15
abundance: -
d_gene: -
CDR3aa: CASSIGGTEGGEQYF
CDR3nt: TGTGCCAGTAGTATTGGAGGGACAGAGGGGGGTGAGCAGTACTTC

j_gene: TRBJ2-5
v_gene: TRBV29-1
len: 15
abundance: -
d_gene: -
CDR3aa: CSDLGGGADQETQYF
CDR3nt: TGCAGCGACTTGGGAGGGGGGGCAGATCAAGAGACCCAGTACTTC

j_gene: TRBJ2-1
v_gene: TRBV5-8
len: 15
abundance: -
d_gene: TRBD2
CDR3aa: CASRKDRTSGGAGFF
CDR3nt: TGTGCCAGCAGAAAGGACAGGACTAGCGGGGGGGCCGGGTTCTTC

j_gene: TRBJ1-4
v_gene: TRBV7-8
len: 16
abundance: -
d_gene: -
CDR3aa: CASSPIRGSTNEKLFF
CDR3nt: TGTGCCAGCAGCCCCATCCGGGGATCAACTAATGAAAAACTGTTTTTT

j_gene: TRBJ1-1
v_gene: TRBV2
len: 12
abundance: -
d_gene: -
CDR3aa: CASSPGGTEAFF
CDR3nt: TGTGCCAGCAGCCCTGGAGGGACTGAAGCTTTCTTT

j_gene: TRBJ2-3
v_gene: TRBV27
len: 16
abundance: few
d_gene: TRBD2
CDR3aa: CASSPPASGFTDTQYF
CDR3nt: TGTGCCAGCAGTCCTCCGGCTAGCGGTTTCACAGATACGCAGTATTTT

j_gene: TRBJ2-6
v_gene: TRBV11-2
len: 15
abundance: once
d_gene: -
CDR3aa: CASSFGSTGANVLTF
CDR3nt: TGTGCCAGCAGCTTTGGCAGTACTGGGGCCAACGTCCTGACTTTC

j_gene: TRBJ1-5
v_gene: TRBV27
len: 15
abundance: many
d_gene: -
CDR3aa: CASSFTGNGNQPQHF
CDR3nt: TGTGCCAGCAGTTTTACAGGGAATGGCAATCAGCCCCAGCATTTT

j_gene: TRBJ1-6
v_gene: TRBV5-1
len: 13
abundance: few
d_gene: -
CDR3aa: CASSLGGEGTLHF
CDR3nt: TGCGCCAGCAGCTTGGGTGGGGAGGGAACCCTCCACTTT

j_gene: TRBJ1-2
v_gene: TRBV5-1
len: 14
abundance: once
d_gene: -
CDR3aa: CASSSWAPDYGYTF
CDR3nt: TGCGCCAGCAGCTCGTGGGCGCCCGACTATGGCTACACCTTC

j_gene: TRBJ2-1
v_gene: TRBV5-4
len: 16
abundance: -
d_gene: -
CDR3aa: CASSPEGGGSYNEQFF
CDR3nt: TGTGCCAGCAGCCCCGAGGGGGGGGGCTCCTACAATGAGCAGTTCTTC

j_gene: TRBJ2-7
v_gene: TRBV5-4
len: 15
abundance: few
d_gene: TRBD1
CDR3aa: CASSLVWDRGNEQYF
CDR3nt: TGTGCCAGCAGCTTGGTTTGGGACAGGGGGAACGAGCAGTACTTC

j_gene: TRBJ2-6
v_gene: TRBV5-1
len: 15
abundance: -
d_gene: TRBD1
CDR3aa: CASSPQGAGANVLTF
CDR3nt: TGCGCCAGCAGCCCACAGGGGGCTGGGGCCAACGTCCTGACTTTC

j_gene: TRBJ2-3
v_gene: TRBV28
len: 14
abundance: few
d_gene: TRBD1
CDR3aa: CASIPGQGPDTQYF
CDR3nt: TGTGCCAGCATTCCGGGACAGGGCCCAGATACGCAGTATTTT

j_gene: TRBJ2-2
v_gene: TRBV29-1
len: 14
abundance: -
d_gene: -
CDR3aa: CSVGGDANTGELFF
CDR3nt: TGCAGCGTCGGCGGAGACGCGAACACCGGGGAGCTGTTTTTT